Below, 2 T cell receptor beta chains from the same sample are listed, as sequenced in a study of early T cells in non-severe SARS-CoV-2 infection. TCRdb re-analysed the 5' RACE reads in MiXCR, keeping a single row per CDR3 protein. This table has over 55,000 distinct CDR3 sequences, 9.5% to 15% appearing once. Sequencing used whole blood. The receptors were gathered from an adult who was a healthcare worker with PCR-confirmed SARS-CoV-2 infection or an uninfected control (not recorded which).

This clonotype occurred many times. The chain couples TRBV20-1 to TRBJ1-1, with 8 bases fitting TRBD1. J lost 0 bases, V lost 4 bases, and 4 bases had no gene match. There are 14 residues in the CDR3. The V gene's germline CDR1 is DFQATT and CDR2 SNEGSKA (reference sequence). The CDR3 here is CSATTGVVNTEAFF. The CDR3 bases are TGCAGTGCTACGACAGGGGTGGTGAACACTGAAGCTTTCTTT.

The table lists this clonotype with many counts. The chain has TRBV29-1 and TRBJ1-1; D unresolved. This CDR3 contains 10 residues. Deletions cut 5 bases from V and 1 base from J, with 2 bases between. Germline V lookup: CDR1 SQVTM, CDR2 ANQGSEA. Here the CDR3 reads CSVQNTEAFF. In nucleotides, the CDR3 is TGCAGCGTTCAGAACACTGAAGCTTTCTTT.